This is a list of T cell receptor beta chains from one sample in a study of T cells in localized non-small cell lung cancer. Sequencing used immunoSEQ multiplex PCR; TCRdb keeps in-frame clones, though not all of them. Here the sample spans 890 or so clones, approximately 30% being singletons. The sequenced sample was normal lung tissue next to the tumor, obtained before any cancer treatment. The receptor source for this set is a man aged 35 to 70 with stage II lung adenocarcinoma. CDR3s include the opening cysteine and the closing phenylalanine or tryptophan. The D gene is left open where the match is weak. Clone size is shown for a subset of rows, as once, few, many or a class of expanded clone.

clone_size	d_call	j_call	v_call	cdr3_aa	cdr3_nt
NA	NA	TRBJ2-3	TRBV7-7	CASTGLEGTDTQYF	TGTGCCAGCACCGGACTCGAGGGCACAGATACGCAGTATTTT
few	NA	TRBJ2-7	TRBV11-3	CASSFRLTGSYEQYF	TGTGCCAGCAGCTTTAGACTTACAGGTTCCTACGAGCAGTACTTC
few	NA	TRBJ2-1	TRBV5-1	CASSPEGRGYGEQFF	TGCGCCAGCAGCCCGGAGGGCAGGGGTTACGGTGAGCAGTTCTTC
large	NA	TRBJ2-1	TRBV11-3	CASSSPVDNDKEGQIF	TGTGCCAGCAGCTCCCCGGTTGACAATGACAAAGAAGGGCAGATCTTC
few	NA	TRBJ2-7	TRBV7-6	CASSSYGSQGDEQYF	TGTGCCAGCAGCTCCTACGGGTCCCAGGGCGACGAGCAGTACTTC
NA	NA	TRBJ2-1	TRBV19	CASSSSPPGADEQFF	TGTGCCAGTAGTTCGAGTCCCCCAGGGGCGGATGAGCAGTTCTTC
NA	TRBD1	TRBJ1-4	TRBV11-3	CASSLITQGLTNEKLFF	TGTGCCAGCAGCTTAATCACACAGGGGTTGACTAATGAAAAACTGTTTTTT
NA	NA	TRBJ2-2	TRBV19	CASKVGSGYTGELFF	TGTGCCAGTAAGGTGGGTTCCGGTTACACCGGGGAGCTGTTTTTT
NA	TRBD2	TRBJ2-5	TRBV30	CAWSRGLHQETQYF	TGTGCCTGGAGCCGGGGACTACACCAGGAGACCCAGTACTTC
NA	NA	TRBJ2-1	TRBV6-8	CASSETGRETGEQFF	TGTGCCAGCAGTGAGACTGGCCGGGAGACCGGTGAGCAGTTCTTC
few	NA	TRBJ1-1	TRBV6-8	CASSGSLLFMNTEAFF	TGTGCCAGCAGTGGTAGTCTACTTTTTATGAACACTGAAGCTTTCTTT
NA	TRBD1	TRBJ1-4	TRBV9	CASRRDRGLQMFF	TGTGCCAGCAGAAGGGACAGGGGACTTCAAATGTTTTTT
few	NA	TRBJ2-7	TRBV19	CASSIGLVAYEQYF	TGTGCCAGTAGTATAGGGCTAGTCGCCTACGAGCAGTACTTC
NA	NA	TRBJ2-2	TRBV7-5	CASSSVRGTGELFF	TGTGCCAGCAGCTCCGTAAGGGGGACCGGGGAGCTGTTTTTT
few	TRBD2	TRBJ2-7	TRBV11-3	CASSPSGTSDYEQYF	TGTGCCAGCAGCCCCTCCGGGACTAGCGACTACGAGCAGTACTTC
NA	NA	TRBJ2-3	TRBV19	CASGQTYTDTQYF	TGTGCCAGCGGACAGACCTACACAGATACGCAGTATTTT
few	NA	TRBJ2-7	TRBV19	CASSGQQLPYEQYF	TGTGCCAGTAGTGGGCAGCAACTTCCCTACGAGCAGTACTTC
large	NA	TRBJ1-1	TRBV15	CATSRDLGENTEAFF	TGTGCCACCAGCAGAGATCTGGGGGAGAACACTGAAGCTTTCTTT
medium-sized	NA	TRBJ2-1	TRBV9	CASSFPRGGGKGAYNEQFF	TGTGCCAGCAGCTTCCCCCGGGGGGGAGGTAAGGGGGCATACAATGAGCAGTTCTTC
NA	NA	TRBJ2-2	TRBV6-8	CASSWEAGELFF	TGTGCCAGCAGTTGGGAGGCCGGGGAGCTGTTTTTT
large	NA	TRBJ1-1	TRBV30	CAWRWGPLTEAFF	TGTGCCTGGAGGTGGGGGCCCTTAACTGAAGCTTTCTTT
few	NA	TRBJ2-7	TRBV9	CASSVVEYEQYF	TGTGCCAGCAGCGTGGTAGAGTACGAGCAGTACTTC
NA	NA	TRBJ2-1	TRBV28	CASSLGGSAYNEQFF	TGTGCCAGCAGTTTAGGGGGGTCTGCCTACAATGAGCAGTTCTTC
few	NA	TRBJ2-1	TRBV9	CASSVGTGAGGNEQFF	TGTGCCAGCAGCGTAGGAACGGGGGCTGGGGGCAATGAGCAGTTCTTC
large	NA	TRBJ1-1	TRBV6-8	CASRAGTKTGTAFF	TGTGCCAGCAGAGCCGGGACAAAAACAGGCACGGCTTTCTTT
NA	NA	TRBJ1-3	TRBV29-1	CSVGRGTGNTIYF	TGCAGCGTTGGTCGGGGGACTGGAAACACCATATATTTT
few	NA	TRBJ2-2	TRBV7-1	CASSRIKIGRFGNTGELFF	TGTGCCAGCAGCAGAATAAAGATAGGGCGGTTTGGGAACACCGGGGAGCTGTTTTTT
few	NA	TRBJ2-1	TRBV4-1	CASSQDRDSLYNEQFF	TGCGCCAGCAGCCAAGACCGGGACTCGCTATACAATGAGCAGTTCTTC
NA	TRBD1	TRBJ1-2	TRBV12-5	CASGQGDYGYTF	TGTGCCAGCGGACAGGGTGACTATGGCTACACCTTC
NA	TRBD2	TRBJ2-4	TRBV11-3	CASSLTSGRDRNIQYF	TGTGCCAGCAGCTTAACCAGCGGGAGAGATAGAAACATTCAGTACTTC
NA	NA	TRBJ2-5	TRBV15	CATSMITGGGQETQYF	TGTGCCACCAGCATGATTACCGGAGGTGGTCAAGAGACCCAGTACTTC
few	NA	TRBJ1-4	TRBV6-8	CASRNSGWGPGAEKLFF	TGTGCCAGCAGGAATTCCGGTTGGGGACCCGGGGCGGAAAAACTGTTTTTT
NA	NA	TRBJ2-3	TRBV12-5	CASGLGQGTDTQYF	TGTGCTAGTGGTTTGGGACAGGGCACAGATACGCAGTATTTT
NA	NA	TRBJ2-3	TRBV15	CATSRGSSTDTQYF	TGTGCCACCAGCAGAGGGAGTTCCACAGATACGCAGTATTTT
large	TRBD1	TRBJ1-2	TRBV9	CASSGTGVEGYTF	TGTGCCAGCAGCGGGACAGGGGTTGAGGGCTACACCTTC
NA	NA	TRBJ1-2	TRBV19	CASSIGQGNYGYTF	TGTGCCAGTAGTATAGGCCAGGGAAACTATGGCTACACCTTC
NA	NA	TRBJ1-1	TRBV28	CASTPPARGTEAFF	TGTGCCAGCACCCCTCCGGCACGCGGAACTGAAGCTTTCTTT
few	NA	TRBJ2-7	TRBV19	CASSASYEQYF	TGTGCCAGTAGTGCCTCCTACGAGCAGTACTTC
NA	NA	TRBJ1-2	TRBV6-8	CASSYSWGRSYGYTF	TGTGCCAGCAGTTATTCTTGGGGGCGTTCCTATGGCTACACCTTC
NA	TRBD2	TRBJ2-3	TRBV11-3	CASSLQLAGSTDTQYF	TGTGCCAGCAGCTTACAGTTAGCGGGAAGCACAGATACGCAGTATTTT
few	NA	TRBJ2-2	TRBV12-5	CASGLETWSGELFF	TGTGCTAGTGGTTTGGAAACTTGGTCCGGGGAGCTGTTTTTT
few	NA	TRBJ2-3	TRBV23-1	CASSQDRMGGDTQYF	TGCGCCAGCAGCCAAGACAGGATGGGGGGAGATACGCAGTATTTT
NA	TRBD1	TRBJ1-1	TRBV28	CASSSGQPNTEAFF	TGTGCCAGCAGTTCGGGACAGCCGAACACTGAAGCTTTCTTT
NA	NA	TRBJ2-7	TRBV7-6	CASSPTGVTYEQYF	TGTGCCAGCAGCCCCACCGGCGTTACCTACGAGCAGTACTTC